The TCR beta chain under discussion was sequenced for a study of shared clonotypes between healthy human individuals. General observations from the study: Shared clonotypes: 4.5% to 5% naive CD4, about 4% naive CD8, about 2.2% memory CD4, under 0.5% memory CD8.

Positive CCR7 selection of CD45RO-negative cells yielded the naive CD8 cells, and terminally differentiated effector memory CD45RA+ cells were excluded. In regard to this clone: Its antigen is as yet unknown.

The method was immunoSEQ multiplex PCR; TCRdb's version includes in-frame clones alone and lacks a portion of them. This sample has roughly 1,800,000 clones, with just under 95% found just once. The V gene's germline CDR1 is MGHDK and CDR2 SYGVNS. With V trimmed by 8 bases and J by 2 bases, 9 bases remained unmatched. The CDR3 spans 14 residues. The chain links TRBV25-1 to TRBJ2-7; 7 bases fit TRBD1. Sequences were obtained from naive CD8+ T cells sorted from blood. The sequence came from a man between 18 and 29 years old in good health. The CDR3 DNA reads TGTGCCAGCGGAGAGACCGGGACAGCCTACGAGCAGTACTTC. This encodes CASGETGTAYEQYF.